The clone carrying this TCR beta chain was observed a handful of times. As yet, its antigen is unknown. Library preparation for TCR beta used quantitative 5'-RACE with molecular barcodes. TCRdb itself ran the 5' RACE reads through MiXCR, one entry per CDR3 protein. The profile shows about 360,000 distinct CDR3 sequences, approximately 20% of them singletons. The sample comes from a study of CD8 T cells in ankylosing spondylitis. Study outcomes and limitations: Disease-linked clones, CD8+, were relatively rare in peripheral blood.

There are 12 residues in the CDR3. CDR1 and CDR2 (germline): MNHEY, SVGAGI. Between the trimmed V and J ends, which lost 2 bases and 3 bases, there was a span of 1 base. This chain joins TRBV6-5 and TRBJ2-2, with D hard to call. The sample consisted of blood, either unsorted or a sorted T cell fraction (not recorded which). This TCR was sampled from a male donor with ankylosing spondylitis or in good health (not recorded which). The DNA of the CDR3 is TGTGCCAGCAGTTACCACACCGGGGAGCTGTTTTTT. The encoded protein is CASSYHTGELFF.